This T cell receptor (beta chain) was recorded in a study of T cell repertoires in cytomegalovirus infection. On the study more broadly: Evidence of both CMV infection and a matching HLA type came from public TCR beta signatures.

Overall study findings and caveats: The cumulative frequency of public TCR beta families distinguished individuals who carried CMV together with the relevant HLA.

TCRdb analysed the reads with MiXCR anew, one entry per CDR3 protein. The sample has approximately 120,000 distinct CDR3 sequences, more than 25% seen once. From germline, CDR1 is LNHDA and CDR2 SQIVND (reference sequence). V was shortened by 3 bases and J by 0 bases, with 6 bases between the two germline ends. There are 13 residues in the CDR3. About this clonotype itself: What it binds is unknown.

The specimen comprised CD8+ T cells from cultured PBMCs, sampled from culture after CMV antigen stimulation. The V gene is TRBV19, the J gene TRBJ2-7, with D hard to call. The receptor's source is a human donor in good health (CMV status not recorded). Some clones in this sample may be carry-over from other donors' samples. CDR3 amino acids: CASSMGNSYEQYF. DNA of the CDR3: TGTGCCAGTAGTATGGGTAACTCCTACGAGCAGTACTTC.